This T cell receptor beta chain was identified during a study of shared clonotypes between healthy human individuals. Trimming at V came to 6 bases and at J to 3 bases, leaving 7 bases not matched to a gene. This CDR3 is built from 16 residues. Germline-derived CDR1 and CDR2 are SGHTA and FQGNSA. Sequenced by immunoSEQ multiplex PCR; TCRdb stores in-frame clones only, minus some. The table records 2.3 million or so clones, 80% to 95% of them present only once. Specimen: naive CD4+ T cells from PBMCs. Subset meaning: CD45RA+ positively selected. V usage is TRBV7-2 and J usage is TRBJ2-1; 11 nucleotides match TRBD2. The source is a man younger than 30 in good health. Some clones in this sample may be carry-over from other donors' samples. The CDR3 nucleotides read TGTGCCAGCAGTTGGGAAGGGACTAGCGGCTACAATGAGCAGTTCTTC. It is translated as CASSWEGTSGYNEQFF.